This T cell receptor (beta chain) was sequenced during a study of blood T cells in healthy people across ages. A second PCR, run for about 7 to 11 cycles, used a sample-barcoded 5' primer plus a J-beta primer mix. Using its own MiXCR run on the 5' RACE reads, TCRdb lists one record per CDR3 protein. The repertoire holds 1.5 million to 2 million distinct CDR3 sequences, around 36% seen once, with roughly 10% in the top ten. This CDR3 has 18 residues. Per germline, CDR1 MNHNS and CDR2 SASEGT. V trimming: 4 bases; J trimming: 1 base; junction bases outside the gene matches: 12. This clonotype has more than one count but fewer than ten.

This chain joins TRBV6-1 and TRBJ2-4; 8 nucleotides align to TRBD1. The origin of this receptor is a woman younger than 45 in good health. The sequenced sample was blood. The CDR3 nucleotides read TGTGCCAGCAGTGGCTGGGACAGGCCTTATGGGGCCAAAAACATTCAGTACTTC. Encoded protein: CASSGWDRPYGAKNIQYF.